This T cell receptor beta chain was profiled in a study of follicular helper T cells after annual influenza vaccination. Across the whole study: Blood was drawn on days 0, 7 and 28 after vaccination. Across the 2013-2014, 2014-2015 and 2015-2016 vaccination seasons, some subjects were resampled. General study findings and limits: ICOS+CD38+ cTfh clonality change tracked circulating plasmablast frequency change.

A remark on this clone: The antigen remains undetermined.

Regarding time point: 2014-2015 season, 7 days after vaccination. Subjects lived in the community and lacked influenza vaccine within the prior 6 months. Libraries were prepared by immunoSEQ multiplex PCR; TCRdb keeps only in-frame clonotypes and omits some of them. The sample includes 7,000 to 10,000 clones, approximately 81% of them seen just once. The sequence was obtained from an adult who received the influenza vaccine. The sample was CXCR5+ CD38- circulating T follicular helper cells from blood, taken 7 days after influenza vaccination. This sample's subset: circulating Tfh, non-naive CD4+CXCR5+PD-1+ (ICOS+CD38+ or ICOS-CD38-).

In DNA form, the CDR3 reads TGCAGCGTTGTTGGTGGCAGGGGAGACACTGAAGCTTTCTTT. Translating it yields CSVVGGRGDTEAFF. The gene calls are TRBV29-1 and TRBJ1-1; TRBD1 is a possible D gene (6 bases). The V gene's germline CDR1 is SQVTM and CDR2 ANQGSEA. This CDR3 comprises 14 residues. The V end lost 4 bases, the J end lost 3 bases, and 15 bases lay between the germline ends.